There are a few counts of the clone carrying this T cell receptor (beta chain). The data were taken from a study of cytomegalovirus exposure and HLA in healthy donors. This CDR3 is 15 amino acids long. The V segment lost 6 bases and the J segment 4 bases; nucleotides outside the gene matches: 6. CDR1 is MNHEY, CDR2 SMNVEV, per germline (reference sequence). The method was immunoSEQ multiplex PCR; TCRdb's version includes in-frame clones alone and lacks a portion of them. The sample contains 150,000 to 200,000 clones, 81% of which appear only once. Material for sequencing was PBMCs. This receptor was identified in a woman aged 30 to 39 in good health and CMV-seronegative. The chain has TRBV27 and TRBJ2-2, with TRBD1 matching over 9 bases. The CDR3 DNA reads TGTGCCAGCAGGTCAGGGACAGGGTTCACCGGGGAGCTGTTTTTT. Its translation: CASRSGTGFTGELFF.